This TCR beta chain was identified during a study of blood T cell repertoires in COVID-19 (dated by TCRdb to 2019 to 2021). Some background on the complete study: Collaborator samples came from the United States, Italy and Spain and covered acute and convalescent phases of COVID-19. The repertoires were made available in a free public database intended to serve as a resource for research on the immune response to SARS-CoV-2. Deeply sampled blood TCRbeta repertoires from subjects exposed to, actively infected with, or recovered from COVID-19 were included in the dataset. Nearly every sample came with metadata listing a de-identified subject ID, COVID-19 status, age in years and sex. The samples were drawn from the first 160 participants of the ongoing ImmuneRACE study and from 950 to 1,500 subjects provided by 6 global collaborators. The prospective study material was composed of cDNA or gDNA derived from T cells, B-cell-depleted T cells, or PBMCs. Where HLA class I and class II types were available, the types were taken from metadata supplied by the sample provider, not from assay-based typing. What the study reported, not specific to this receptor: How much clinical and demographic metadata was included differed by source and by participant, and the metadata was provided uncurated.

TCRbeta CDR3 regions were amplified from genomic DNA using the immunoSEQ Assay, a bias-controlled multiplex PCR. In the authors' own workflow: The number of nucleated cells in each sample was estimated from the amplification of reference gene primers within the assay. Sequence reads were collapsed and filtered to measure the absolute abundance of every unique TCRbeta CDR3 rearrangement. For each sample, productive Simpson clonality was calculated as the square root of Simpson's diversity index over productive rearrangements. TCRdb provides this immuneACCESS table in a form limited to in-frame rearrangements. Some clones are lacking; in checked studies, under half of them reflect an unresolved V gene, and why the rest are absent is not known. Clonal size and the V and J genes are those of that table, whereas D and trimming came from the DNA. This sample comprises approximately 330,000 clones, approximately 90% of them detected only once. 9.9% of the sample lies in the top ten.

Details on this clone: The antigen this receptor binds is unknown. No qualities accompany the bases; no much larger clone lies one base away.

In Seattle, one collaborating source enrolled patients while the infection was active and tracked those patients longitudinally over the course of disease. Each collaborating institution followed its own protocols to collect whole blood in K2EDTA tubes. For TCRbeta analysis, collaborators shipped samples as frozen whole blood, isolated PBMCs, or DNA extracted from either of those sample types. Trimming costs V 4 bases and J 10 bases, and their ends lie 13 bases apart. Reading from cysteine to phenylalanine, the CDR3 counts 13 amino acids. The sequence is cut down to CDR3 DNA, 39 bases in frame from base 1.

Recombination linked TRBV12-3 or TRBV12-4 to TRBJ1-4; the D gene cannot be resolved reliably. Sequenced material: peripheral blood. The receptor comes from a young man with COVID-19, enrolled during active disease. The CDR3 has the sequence CASSWADWGKLFF. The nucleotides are TGTGCCAGCAGTTGGGCGGACTGGGGAAAACTGTTTTTT.